A single sample gave rise to the 20 T cell receptor beta chains below, sequenced in a study of spatial heterogeneity in lung cancer. Findings of the study overall: Expanded alpha and beta TCR counts within tumors tracked tumor mutation counts.

What these receptors recognize is not known. From the 5' RACE reads, TCRdb called clonotypes with MiXCR, one entry per CDR3 protein. Found here are about 800 distinct CDR3 sequences, under 15% of them singletons; the top ten hold approximately 15%. As to time point: sample taken at primary tumor resection. Sequencing used lung tumor tissue, obtained at surgery. The receptors were gathered from a male donor with early-stage non-small cell lung cancer.

This clonotype ranks as large. This beta chain lies outside the target of a library built for alpha chains; its clone size means little. This chain joins TRBV20-1 and TRBJ2-1; D is undetermined. This CDR3 is 12 amino acids long. The V end was cut by 0 bases, the J end by 9 bases, with 9 bases between. The germline CDR1 and CDR2 sequences are DFQATT and SNEGSKA (reference sequence). In DNA form, the CDR3 reads TGCAGTGCTAGAGATTCACTCGGTGAGCAGTTCTTC. Translated, it gives CSARDSLGEQFF.

As to this clonotype: Since the library was made to target alpha chains, this beta chain is a stray read and its abundance is not meaningful. The CDR3 sequence: CASSGRSTGTQYF. The CDR3 bases are TGTGCCAGTAGCGGCCGATCAACGGGTACGCAGTATTTT. The chain joins TRBV19 to TRBJ2-3; no clear D gene. Deletions cut 6 bases from V and 8 bases from J, with 15 bases between. Germline CDR1 reads LNHDA; CDR2 reads SQIVND (reference sequence). The CDR3 consists of 13 residues.

By sample fraction, this clonotype is hyperexpanded (1% or more). A library prepared for alpha chains yielded this beta chain as an off-target read; its size is of little meaning. The rearrangement uses TRBV5-1 and TRBJ1-2; the D gene is possibly TRBD1 (5 bases). The CDR3 sequence is 14 residues long. CDR1 is SGHRS and CDR2 is YFSETQ in the germline V gene. Trimming stripped 3 bases from V and 3 bases from J, with 12 bases between. The CDR3 reads CASSWGGTDYGYTF. In DNA form, the CDR3 reads TGCGCCAGCAGCTGGGGCGGGACTGACTATGGCTACACCTTC.

This clonotype was seen more than once but under ten times. This beta chain represents an off-target read in a library built for alpha chains; its size is of limited meaning. The rearrangement joins TRBV29-1 to TRBJ1-2; D gene unclear. This CDR3 has 12 amino acids. V lost 4 bases and J lost 1, with 7 bases in between. CDR1 and CDR2 (germline): SQVTM, ANQGSEA. This CDR3 reads CSVGGLNYGYTF. For the CDR3, the DNA is TGCAGCGTTGGAGGCCTTAACTATGGCTACACCTTC.

Within the sample, this clonotype is large (0.1 to 1%). As an off-target read in a library built for alpha chains, this beta chain has a frequency of little significance. V is TRBV28 and J is TRBJ2-5; 7 bases agree with TRBD2. V trimming: 3 bases; J trimming: 4 bases; junction bases outside the gene matches: 2. CDR3 length: 13 residues. The germline V gene encodes CDR1 MDHEN and CDR2 SYDVKM. The CDR3 region is CASSFGGGETQYF. The CDR3 coding sequence is TGTGCCAGCAGTTTTGGCGGGGGAGAGACCCAGTACTTC.

With regard to this clonotype: Within a library made for alpha chains, this beta chain is off target, and its count is uninformative. This chain links TRBV30 with TRBJ1-1, with D unclear. There are 12 residues in the CDR3. V was shortened by 5 bases and J by 0 bases, with 7 bases between the two germline ends. The V gene's germline CDR1 is GTSNPN and CDR2 SVGIG (reference sequence). As DNA, the CDR3 is TGTGCCTGGGGGCCGATGAACACTGAAGCTTTCTTT. This translates into CAWGPMNTEAFF.

Comment on this clonotype: One junction end does not reproduce the germline sequence, and a read error may be involved. This beta chain is an unintended read in a library built for alpha chains; its size means little. The chain is built from TRBV6-1 and TRBJ1-5, with D perhaps matching TRBD1 (6 bases). The CDR3 consists of 17 residues. Looked up from germline, CDR1 is MNHNS and CDR2 is SASEGT. The CDR3 here is CASSGGFGRGKDQPQHF. The DNA for the CDR3 is TGTGCCAGTAGTGGAGGTTTTGGAAGGGGGAAGGATCAGCCCCAGCATTTT.

This clonotype ranks as large (0.1 to 1%). This beta chain lies outside the target of a library built for alpha chains; its clone size means little. The chain carries TRBV29-1 and TRBJ1-1; TRBD1 might be the D (5 bases). Trimming cost V 7 bases and J 5 bases, with 17 bases left between them. Germline lookup yields CDR1 SQVTM and CDR2 ANQGSEA. The CDR3 is made up of 13 amino acids. The CDR3 here is CSAGRETRTEAFF. In DNA form, the CDR3 reads TGCAGCGCCGGCAGGGAAACACGGACTGAAGCTTTCTTT.

This clonotype is labeled large (0.1 to 1%). A library made for alpha chains picked up this beta chain off target, so its size means little. This chain joins TRBV7-2 and TRBJ2-5, with TRBD2 identical over 7 bases. The CDR3 sequence is 14 residues long. Trimming cost V 6 bases and J 2 bases; bases outside gene matches: 6. CDR1 SGHTA and CDR2 FQGNSA come from the germline V gene. The DNA for the CDR3 is TGTGCCAGCAGGCTGTTGGGGGGGCAAGAGACCCAGTACTTC. The encoded protein is CASRLLGGQETQYF.

By frequency in the sample, this clonotype is large. This beta chain lies outside the target of a library built for alpha chains; its clone size means little. J is TRBJ1-2 and V is TRBV18; 7 bases agree with TRBD1. This CDR3 is 14 amino acids long. Per the germline V gene, CDR1 is KGHSH and CDR2 is LQKENI. V lost 4 bases and J lost 7; bases outside the gene matches: 9. DNA of the CDR3: TGTGCCAGCTCACTAAGACAGGGACTTTTTGGCTACACCTTC. It codes for CASSLRQGLFGYTF.

This clonotype is medium-sized. Since the library was made to target alpha chains, this beta chain is a stray read and its abundance is not meaningful. The chain couples TRBV14 to TRBJ1-1; D is unclear. The germline V gene encodes CDR1 SGHDN and CDR2 FVKESK. Deletions cut 4 bases from V and 0 bases from J, with 12 bases between. The CDR3 is 15 residues long. The CDR3 protein is CASSRLYSMNTEAFF. CDR3 nucleotides: TGTGCCAGCAGCCGGTTGTACAGCATGAACACTGAAGCTTTCTTT.

Within the sample, this clonotype is large. The library was built for alpha chains, so this beta chain is an off-target read and its size means little. V and J are TRBV20-1 and TRBJ2-3, with TRBD1 matching over 9 bases. Germline trimming cut 8 bases from V and 5 bases from J; bases unmatched to any gene: 14. Germline CDR1 and CDR2: DFQATT and SNEGSKA (reference sequence). This CDR3 contains 15 residues. CDR3 coding DNA: TGCAGTCCAAGCAGCTCGACAGGGGGAGGAGATACGCAGTATTTT. This gives the protein CSPSSSTGGGDTQYF.

This clonotype rates as large. As an off-target read in a library built for alpha chains, this beta chain has a frequency of little significance. This chain connects TRBV18 to TRBJ2-7; D is uncertain. The germline CDR1 and CDR2 sequences are KGHSH and LQKENI. The CDR3 totals 15 residues. V lost 3 bases and J lost 4, with 16 bases in between. The CDR3 here is CASSPASGASYEQYF. The CDR3 DNA reads as TGTGCCAGCTCACCTGCGTCTGGAGCCTCTTACGAGCAGTACTTC. Looking up the rest from reference TRBV18 and TRBJ2-7 gives the full variable domain: NAGVMQNPRHLVRRRGQEARLRCSPMKGHSHVYWYRQLPEEGLKFMVYLQKENIIDESGMPKERFSAEFPKEGPSILRIQQVVRGDSAAYFCASSPASGASYEQYFGPGTRLTVT.

This clonotype has a handful of counts. The library was built for alpha chains, so this beta chain is an off-target read and its size means little. This chain joins TRBV12-3 or TRBV12-4 and TRBJ1-2, with D hard to call. Trimming cost V 6 bases and J 0 bases, with 8 bases left between them. CDR3 length: 13 amino acids. CDR3 coding DNA: TGTGCCAGCAGCCCCCGGACTAACTATGGCTACACCTTC. Protein: CASSPRTNYGYTF.

This clonotype was detected only a few times. This beta chain lies outside the target of a library built for alpha chains; its clone size means little. V is TRBV7-8 and J is TRBJ1-1; D remains unclear. Per germline, CDR1 SGHVS and CDR2 FQNEAQ. This CDR3 has 14 residues. With 1 base removed from V and 4 bases from J, the gap between germline ends came to 10 bases. The CDR3 bases are TGTGCCAGCAGCTTAGTGGGCTATGGCACTGAAGCTTTCTTT. Protein: CASSLVGYGTEAFF.

This clonotype is termed large. This beta chain lies outside the target of a library built for alpha chains; its clone size means little. V and J are TRBV20-1 and TRBJ1-1, with 8 bases that match TRBD1. The V gene's germline CDR1 is DFQATT and CDR2 SNEGSKA (reference sequence). V shed 1 base, J shed 0 bases, and the junction held 4 bases outside the gene matches. The CDR3 has 15 residues. Written as DNA, the CDR3 is TGCAGTGCTAGAGGGCAGGGGGCGGTGAACACTGAAGCTTTCTTT. Encoded protein: CSARGQGAVNTEAFF.

By share, this clonotype ranks as large. The library was designed around alpha chains, so this beta chain is a stray read whose abundance carries little weight. The rearrangement uses TRBV20-1 and TRBJ2-5; the D is unclear. Per the germline V gene, CDR1 is DFQATT and CDR2 is SNEGSKA (reference sequence). The CDR3 runs to 11 residues. V lost 6 bases and J 4 bases, leaving 9 bases between the germline ends. CDR3 sequence: CSAVEGETQYF. Here the CDR3 DNA reads TGCAGTGCCGTCGAAGGAGAGACCCAGTACTTC.

Relative to its sample, this clonotype is medium-sized (0.01 to 0.1%). This beta chain is an unintended read in a library built for alpha chains; its size means little. V gene TRBV5-1 combines with J gene TRBJ2-5, with 8 nucleotides matching TRBD1. The CDR3 totals 14 residues. Germline trimming cut 5 bases from V and 4 bases from J; bases unmatched to any gene: 7. The germline gives CDR1 SGHRS, CDR2 YFSETQ. The CDR3 nucleotides are TGCGCCAGCAGTCGAGGACAGGGAGGAGAGACCCAGTACTTC. It codes for CASSRGQGGETQYF.

This clonotype is large (0.1 to 1%) in the sample. A read error may account for a junction end that differs from germline. A library made for alpha chains picked up this beta chain off target, so its size means little. This chain joins TRBV7-8 and TRBJ2-2; D possibly matches TRBD1 or TRBD2 (6 bases each). There are 16 residues in the CDR3. Germline V gene lookup returns CDR1 SGHVS and CDR2 FQNEAQ. The CDR3 DNA reads as TGTGCCAGCAGTTTAGGGGGGTTTGCGAACACCGGGGAGCTGTTTTTT. It yields the protein CASSLGGFANTGELFF.

This clonotype rates as medium-sized (0.01 to 0.1%). This beta chain lies outside the target of a library built for alpha chains; its clone size means little. The J gene is TRBJ1-3, the V gene TRBV4-3, with D uncertain. The CDR3 extends over 14 amino acids. The germline CDR1 and CDR2 sequences are LGHNA and YSLEER. V gave up 0 bases and J gave up 6 bases, with 9 bases separating them. Here the CDR3 DNA reads TGCGCCAGCAGCCAAGATTACGGCCTAAACACCATATATTTT. Its translation is CASSQDYGLNTIYF.